The 9 T cell receptor beta chains presented below share a single source sample, sequenced in a study of cytomegalovirus exposure and HLA in healthy donors. PCR primers comprised 60 Vbeta and 13 Jbeta primers. The data were produced by immunoSEQ multiplex PCR, yet TCRdb's version contains in-frame clones alone and is incomplete. The sample holds 110,000 to 150,000 clones, more than 7.5% seen once. Sample: PBMCs. All receptors come from a man in his forties or fifties in good health and CMV-seronegative.

V gene TRBV6-6 combines with J gene TRBJ1-1; D gene uncertain. V was clipped by 2 bases and J by 3 bases, with 16 bases between them. Looked up from germline, CDR1 is MNHNY and CDR2 is SVGAGI (reference sequence). The CDR3 totals 16 residues. The CDR3 DNA is TGTGCCAGCAGTTACGTGGTCGTGGAAAGCGACACTGAAGCTTTCTTT. This encodes CASSYVVVESDTEAFF.

This chain uses TRBV27 with TRBJ1-1; TRBD1 is a possible D gene (5 bases). This CDR3 is 19 amino acids long. V was shortened by 3 bases and J by 1 base, with 24 bases between the two germline ends. Germline V gene sequence: CDR1 MNHEY, CDR2 SMNVEV (reference sequence). DNA of the CDR3: TGTGCCAGCAGTTTCTGGAGGGGTGGGATGCTTATAAAGAACACTGAAGCTTTCTTT. Encoded protein: CASSFWRGGMLIKNTEAFF.

The sample holds a few counts of this clone. The chain carries TRBV11-2 and TRBJ1-1; tentative D call: TRBD1 (6 bases). CDR3 length equals 16 residues. The V and J ends lost 3 bases and 4 bases respectively, with 18 bases between them. Per the germline V gene, CDR1 is SGHAT and CDR2 is FQNNGV. CDR3 in DNA: TGTGCCAGCAGCTTGGAAGCAGGGGTTAAAGTCACTGAAGCTTTCTTT. It yields the protein CASSLEAGVKVTEAFF.

This clone was observed a handful of times. The genes are TRBV29-1 and TRBJ1-1; tentatively, D is TRBD1 (5 bases). Germline V CDR1 and CDR2: SQVTM, ANQGSEA. The V gene lost 3 bases and the J gene lost 1 base, with 6 bases spanning the gap. This CDR3 has 12 amino acids. CDR3 DNA sequence: TGCAGCGTTGATGACAGGAACACTGAAGCTTTCTTT. Translation: CSVDDRNTEAFF.

This clone was found once. The chain joins TRBV5-4 to TRBJ2-7; 9 bases match TRBD2. The CDR3 has 17 amino acids. V trimming: 0 bases; J trimming: 0 bases; junction bases outside the gene matches: 7. The germline CDR1 and CDR2 sequences are SGHNT and YYREEE (reference sequence). The CDR3 DNA reads TGTGCCAGCAGCTTGGCGGCGGGAGGGACCTTCTCCTACGAGCAGTACTTC. It translates to CASSLAAGGTFSYEQYF.

The J gene is TRBJ2-7, the V gene TRBV28; D may be TRBD2 (5 bases). The CDR3 spans 13 residues. Germline V gives CDR1 MDHEN, CDR2 SYDVKM. Deletions cut 4 bases from V and 7 bases from J, with 14 bases between. The CDR3, as DNA: TGTGCCAGCAGTTCACCTCTTACGGGGGAGCAGTACTTC. Its protein is CASSSPLTGEQYF.

This clone was detected a few times. V usage is TRBV19 and J usage is TRBJ1-2, with 8 bases identical to TRBD1. Per germline, CDR1 LNHDA and CDR2 SQIVND (reference sequence). The CDR3 totals 13 residues. J was trimmed by 7 bases and V by 7 bases; bases with no gene match: 8. This CDR3 reads CASTPTGEGGYTF. The CDR3 DNA is TGTGCCAGTACCCCGACAGGGGAAGGTGGCTACACCTTC.

The J gene is TRBJ2-7, the V gene TRBV27; 7 nucleotides match TRBD1. The length of the CDR3 is 12 residues. Germline loops: CDR1 MNHEY, CDR2 SMNVEV (reference sequence). Unmatched junction bases numbered 8, after V lost 8 bases and J lost 7 bases. This CDR3 is CASRQGVGEQYF. The CDR3 nucleotides are TGTGCCAGCCGTCAGGGGGTGGGAGAGCAGTACTTC.

This clone was seen only a few times. The V gene is TRBV6-5, the J gene TRBJ2-4; D gene ambiguous. This CDR3 spans 16 amino acids. V was shortened by 0 bases and J by 0 bases, with 9 bases between the two germline ends. Germline-derived CDR1 and CDR2 are MNHEY and SVGAGI. The CDR3 sequence: CASSYSNQLAKNIQYF. The CDR3 coding sequence is TGTGCCAGCAGTTACTCTAATCAACTAGCCAAAAACATTCAGTACTTC.